This TCR beta chain stems from a study of shared clonotypes between healthy human individuals. Overall study: Aged between 18 and 49, the donors were two women and three men.

The table came from immunoSEQ multiplex PCR; TCRdb's copy has only in-frame clones and leaves some out. The profile shows over 750,000 clones, roughly 96% of them singletons. CDR1 is MNHEY and CDR2 is SMNVEV in the germline V gene (reference sequence). The V gene lost 8 bases and the J gene lost 1 base, with 15 bases spanning the gap. This CDR3 has 15 amino acids. Cells designated naive CD8 were CD45RO-negative and were positively selected for CCR7, with terminally differentiated effector memory CD45RA+ cells excluded. Sequenced sample: naive CD8+ T cells sorted from blood. This TCR derives from a man aged 30 to 45 in good health. The J gene is TRBJ2-1, the V gene TRBV27, with no clear D. The CDR3 sequence: CASAFGSRSYNEQFF. For the CDR3, the DNA is TGTGCCAGCGCTTTCGGGTCACGGTCCTACAATGAGCAGTTCTTC.